The rows below give T cell receptor beta chains drawn from one sample of a study of T cells in Graves' hyperthyroidism and ophthalmopathy. TCRdb redid the calling of the multiplex PCR reads with MiXCR, one entry per CDR3 protein. Counted here are about 680,000 distinct CDR3 sequences, about a third occurring once; the ten biggest clones make up roughly 30%. The sample taken for sequencing was blood. These receptors came from a woman aged 40 to 55 with Graves' hyperthyroidism. The CDR3 runs from the conserved cysteine through the conserved F or W. The D gene is left open where the match is weak. The size of a clone is reported for some rows only, either as once, few or many, or as a class for expanded clones.

CDR3	DNA	D	size	length	V	J
CASSTTASGTTEQYF	TGTGCCAGTAGTACGACTGCCTCGGGGACGACGGAGCAGTACTTC	NA	NA	15	TRBV19	TRBJ2-7
CASTLGASNTGELFF	TGTGCCAGCACCCTGGGGGCTTCGAACACCGGGGAGCTGTTTTTT	NA	NA	15	TRBV12-3/TRBV12-4	TRBJ2-2
CASSPQGQGEKLFF	TGTGCCAGCAGCCCCCAAGGCCAAGGGGAAAAACTGTTTTTT	NA	NA	14	TRBV12-3/TRBV12-4	TRBJ1-4
CASSLNVRGRIVEAFF	TGCGCCAGCAGCTTAAACGTCAGGGGGCGGATTGTCGAAGCTTTCTTT	TRBD1	once	16	TRBV5-1	TRBJ1-1
CASSIGRAYNSPLHF	TGTGCCAGTAGTATTGGCAGGGCGTATAATTCACCCCTCCACTTT	NA	many	15	TRBV19	TRBJ1-6
CSARDLAALDNEQFF	TGCAGTGCTAGAGATCTAGCGGCCCTTGACAATGAGCAGTTCTTC	TRBD2	NA	15	TRBV20-1	TRBJ2-1
CASSLDGVGELFF	TGTGCCAGCAGCTTAGATGGGGTCGGGGAGCTGTTTTTT	NA	NA	13	TRBV7-9	TRBJ2-2
CSARPGFNTGELFF	TGCAGTGCTAGGCCCGGGTTCAACACCGGGGAGCTGTTTTTT	NA	NA	14	TRBV20-1	TRBJ2-2
CASTLNSGNTIYF	TGTGCCAGCACCTTGAATTCGGGAAACACCATATATTTT	NA	many	13	TRBV11-2	TRBJ1-3
CASSYTGGWDEQYF	TGTGCCAGTAGTTACACAGGGGGCTGGGACGAGCAGTACTTC	TRBD1	once	14	TRBV19	TRBJ2-7
CASSPRTGSVGELFF	TGTGCCAGCAGCCCTCGGACAGGGAGCGTCGGGGAGCTGTTTTTT	TRBD1	few	15	TRBV11-2	TRBJ2-2
CASRGGRGGGYTF	TGTGCCAGCAGAGGTGGACGGGGAGGGGGCTACACCTTC	NA	few	13	TRBV12-3/TRBV12-4	TRBJ1-2
CASSFRTSGNTGELFF	TGCGCCAGCAGCTTCCGGACTAGCGGTAACACCGGGGAGCTGTTTTTT	TRBD2	few	16	TRBV5-1	TRBJ2-2
CASSLSRDRAYEQYF	TGTGCCAGCAGCTTATCTCGGGACAGAGCCTACGAGCAGTACTTC	TRBD1	many	15	TRBV7-9	TRBJ2-7
CASSPPAARGGYTF	TGTGCCAGCAGCCCACCTGCGGCCCGGGGTGGCTACACCTTC	NA	few	14	TRBV11-2	TRBJ1-2
CASSSTGVQETQYF	TGCGCCAGCAGCTCGACAGGGGTCCAAGAGACCCAGTACTTC	TRBD1	many	14	TRBV5-1	TRBJ2-5
CASSATTGSSGNTIYF	TGTGCCAGCAGCGCAACGACAGGCTCCTCTGGAAACACCATATATTTT	NA	many	16	TRBV9	TRBJ1-3
CASATGEGGEAFF	TGTGCCAGCGCTACCGGGGAGGGGGGGGAAGCTTTCTTT	NA	many	13	TRBV7-8	TRBJ1-1
CSATGSSQPQYF	TGCAGTGCTACAGGGTCCAGTCAGCCCCAGTACTTC	NA	NA	12	TRBV20-1	TRBJ2-5
CASSEVFRAGNQPQHF	TGTGCCAGCAGTGAAGTTTTCAGGGCAGGCAATCAGCCCCAGCATTTT	NA	NA	16	TRBV2	TRBJ1-5
CASSGAGTEITYEQYF	TGCGCCAGCAGTGGTGCCGGGACAGAGATTACCTACGAGCAGTACTTC	TRBD1	NA	16	TRBV10-2	TRBJ2-7
CASSIPAEETQYF	TGTGCCAGTAGTATCCCAGCCGAGGAGACCCAGTACTTC	NA	many	13	TRBV19	TRBJ2-5
CASSPAIAGELFF	TGTGCCAGCAGCCCGGCCATAGCGGGGGAGCTGTTTTTT	NA	NA	13	TRBV11-2	TRBJ2-2
CASSLALAGGALTEAFF	TGTGCCAGCAGCTTAGCGCTGGCAGGGGGCGCCCTCACTGAAGCTTTCTTT	TRBD1	many	17	TRBV7-2	TRBJ1-1
CASSPTDGYYGYTF	TGTGCCAGCAGCCCTACGGACGGATACTATGGCTACACCTTC	NA	many	14	TRBV5-4	TRBJ1-2
CASSLAYSDTIYF	TGTGCCAGCAGCTTGGCCTACAGTGACACCATATATTTT	NA	many	13	TRBV7-2	TRBJ1-3
CASSSDRGWETQYF	TGTGCCAGCAGCTCGGACAGGGGATGGGAGACCCAGTACTTC	TRBD1	NA	14	TRBV7-2	TRBJ2-5
CASSGGNMNTEAFF	TGTGCCAGCAGTGGCGGCAATATGAACACTGAAGCTTTCTTT	NA	NA	14	TRBV6-4	TRBJ1-1